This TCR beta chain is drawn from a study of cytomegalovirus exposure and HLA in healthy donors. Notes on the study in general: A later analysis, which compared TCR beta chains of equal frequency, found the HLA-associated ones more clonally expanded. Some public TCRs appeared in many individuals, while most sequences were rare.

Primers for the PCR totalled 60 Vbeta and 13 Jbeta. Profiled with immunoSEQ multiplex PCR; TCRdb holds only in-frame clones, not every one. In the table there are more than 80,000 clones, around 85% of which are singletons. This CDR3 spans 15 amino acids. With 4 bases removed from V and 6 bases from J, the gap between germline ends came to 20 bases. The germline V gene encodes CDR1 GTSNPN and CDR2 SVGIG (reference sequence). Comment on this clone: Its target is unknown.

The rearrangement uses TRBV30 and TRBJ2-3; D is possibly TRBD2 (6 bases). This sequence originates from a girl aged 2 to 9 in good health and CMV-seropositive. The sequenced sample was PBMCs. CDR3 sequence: CAWTLAGGGGDTQYF. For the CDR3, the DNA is TGTGCCTGGACCTTAGCCGGGGGTGGGGGGGATACGCAGTATTTT.